These 18 T cell receptor beta chains originate from one sample sequenced in a study of CD8 T cell repertoires and HIV-1 epitope variants. TCRdb's copy holds only in-frame clones and misses some; the assay was immunoSEQ multiplex PCR. The sample shows some 5,900 clones, around two thirds of them seen only once. Their recognized antigens are unknown. The sample taken for sequencing was cultured CD8+ T cells derived from PBMCs. These receptors all stem from a male donor with HIV.

This clone was observed a few times. The V gene is TRBV5-1, the J gene TRBJ2-7; 7 nucleotides agree with TRBD1. Trimming removed 1 base from V and 5 bases from J; junction bases left unmatched: 6. Germline loops: CDR1 SGHRS, CDR2 YFSETQ. This CDR3 spans 14 amino acids. The chain's CDR3 is CASSLYQGDHEQYF. CDR3 bases: TGCGCCAGCAGCTTGTACCAGGGGGACCACGAGCAGTACTTC.

The chain uses TRBV6-4 and TRBJ1-1, with D possibly being TRBD1 (5 bases). This CDR3 is 13 amino acids long. V gave up 3 bases and J gave up 2 bases, with 7 bases separating them. Germline V gives CDR1 MRHNA, CDR2 SNTAGT. The CDR3 spells CASSETENTEAFF. In DNA, the CDR3 is TGTGCCAGCAGTGAGACAGAAAACACTGAAGCTTTCTTT.

In its sample, this clone was seen a few times. The gene calls are TRBV6-5 and TRBJ1-5; the match to TRBD1 covers 8 bases. V shed 6 bases, J shed 7 bases, and the junction held 8 bases outside the gene matches. The CDR3 totals 14 residues. Germline V gene data show CDR1 as MNHEY and CDR2 as SVGAGI. The CDR3 here is CASRSGQGKQPQHF. The CDR3 bases are TGTGCCAGCAGATCCGGACAGGGAAAACAGCCCCAGCATTTT.

The chain joins TRBV27 to TRBJ2-1, with D perhaps TRBD1 or TRBD2 (5 bases each). The CDR3 runs 14 residues. In germline, CDR1 is MNHEY, CDR2 SMNVEV (reference sequence). With 7 bases removed from V and 0 bases from J, the gap between germline ends came to 10 bases. CDR3 bases: TGTGCCAGCACCCTGAGGGGCTCCTACAATGAGCAGTTCTTC. This codes for CASTLRGSYNEQFF.

The chain employs TRBV29-1 and TRBJ2-7; D uncertain. CDR3 length equals 12 residues. V shed 4 bases and J shed 2 bases, with 9 bases lying between them. Germline values: CDR1 SQVTM, CDR2 ANQGSEA. The CDR3 nucleotides are TGCAGCGTTGCGGCAGACCCCTACGAGCAGTACTTC. Its translation: CSVAADPYEQYF.

The table lists this clone with a few counts. The chain joins TRBV7-8 to TRBJ1-2; TRBD1 agrees at 7 bases. CDR3 length equals 15 residues. The germline V gene has CDR1 SGHVS and CDR2 FQNEAQ. Trimming took 5 bases from V and 5 from J; bases not matched to a gene: 11. The CDR3, as DNA: TGTGCCAGCAGCGACGGACAGGTATCGCCGTATGGCTACACCTTC. Translation: CASSDGQVSPYGYTF.

The V and J genes are TRBV18 and TRBJ2-7; D unclear. This CDR3 is built from 13 residues. V was pared by 3 bases and J by 0 bases, with 6 bases between. Looked up from germline, CDR1 is KGHSH and CDR2 is LQKENI. CDR3 bases: TGTGCCAGCTCACCCCCGAGCTCCTACGAGCAGTACTTC. It encodes CASSPPSSYEQYF.

In its sample, this clone ranks as medium-sized. The chain is built from TRBV9 and TRBJ1-6, with a tentative D call TRBD1 (6 bases). Germline assignment: CDR1 SGDLS and CDR2 YYNGEE. This CDR3 comprises 16 residues. V was pared by 4 bases and J by 7 bases, with 18 bases between. The DNA for the CDR3 is TGTGCCAGCAGCCCGCTGGGGGGGCAAGGGAATTCACCCCTCCACTTT. As protein: CASSPLGGQGNSPLHF.

This clone has just a few counts. The genes are TRBV30 and TRBJ2-5; no firm D call. Germline V CDR1 and CDR2: GTSNPN, SVGIG (reference sequence). The CDR3 is 12 amino acids. V shed 1 base and J shed 5 bases, with 8 bases lying between them. CDR3 amino acids: CAWSAVRETQYF. Here the CDR3 DNA reads TGTGCCTGGAGTGCGGTCCGGGAGACCCAGTACTTC.

The chain couples TRBV7-8 to TRBJ1-5; D remains ambiguous. Germline V gene data show CDR1 as SGHVS and CDR2 as FQNEAQ. The CDR3 runs to 13 residues. V lost 5 bases and J 5 bases, leaving 10 bases between the germline ends. The CDR3 loop is CASSPKGDQPQHF. The DNA for the CDR3 is TGTGCCAGCAGCCCTAAAGGAGATCAGCCCCAGCATTTT.

J is TRBJ2-5 and V is TRBV2; no reliable D call. V lost 3 bases to trimming and J lost 1 base, with 18 bases between them. Germline CDR1 and CDR2: SNHLY and FYNNEI. The length of the CDR3 is 17 residues. DNA of the CDR3: TGTGCCAGCAGTGACCTACGGCCCCTGAAGTCCCAAGAGACCCAGTACTTC. Translation gives CASSDLRPLKSQETQYF.

The chain combines TRBV6-5 with TRBJ1-5, with D unresolved. Trimming removed 6 bases from V and 4 bases from J, with 10 bases in between. CDR1 MNHEY and CDR2 SVGAGI come from the germline V gene. The CDR3 has 13 residues. The CDR3 nucleotides are TGTGCCAGCAGCCCATGGGTGAATCAGCCCCAGCATTTT. It encodes CASSPWVNQPQHF.

The genes are TRBV6-1 and TRBJ1-5; 9 bases are shared with TRBD1. Trimming removed 6 bases from V and 6 bases from J; junction bases left unmatched: 3. This CDR3 comprises 13 residues. Looked up from germline, CDR1 is MNHNS and CDR2 is SASEGT. CDR3 sequence reads: CASRTGGSQPQHF. CDR3 in DNA: TGTGCCAGCAGGACAGGGGGATCTCAGCCCCAGCATTTT.

The V gene is TRBV11-2, the J gene TRBJ2-7; 7 bases are a match to TRBD2. The V gene's germline CDR1 is SGHAT and CDR2 FQNNGV. The CDR3 consists of 15 residues. The J segment lost 0 bases and the V segment lost 6 bases, leaving 8 bases of the junction unmatched. CDR3 nucleotides: TGTGCCAGCAGGGCGGGAGACAGTAGCTCCTACGAGCAGTACTTC. Amino acid sequence: CASRAGDSSSYEQYF.

The genes are TRBV10-2 and TRBJ1-5; perhaps TRBD1 as D (5 bases). Germline V gives CDR1 WSHSY, CDR2 SAAADI. CDR3 size: 14 residues. Trimming cost V 6 bases and J 1 base, with 10 bases left between them. DNA for the CDR3: TGCGCCAGCAGGGGGGGGGAGAGCAATCAGCCCCAGCATTTT. The encoded protein is CASRGGESNQPQHF.

The chain joins TRBV5-1 to TRBJ2-2; D is undetermined. The ends were cut back, 0 bases at V and 3 bases at J, with 6 bases in the middle. The CDR3 extends over 14 amino acids. Germline values: CDR1 SGHRS, CDR2 YFSETQ. This chain's CDR3 is CASSLGDDTGELFF. The DNA of the CDR3 is TGCGCCAGCAGCTTGGGGGATGACACCGGGGAGCTGTTTTTT. Complete variable domain (other parts from reference TRBV5-1 and TRBJ2-2): KAGVTQTPRYLIKTRGQQVTLSCSPISGHRSVSWYQQTPGQGLQFLFEYFSETQRNKGNFPGRFSGRQFSNSRSEMNVSTLELGDSALYLCASSLGDDTGELFFGEGSRLTVL.

The chain carries TRBV5-6 and TRBJ2-1; tentative D call: TRBD1 (5 bases). Trimming removed 1 base from V and 13 bases from J, with 15 bases in between. Germline lookup yields CDR1 SGHDT and CDR2 YYEEEE. There are 13 residues in the CDR3. The CDR3 sequence: CASSLSPGPYQFF. In nucleotides, the CDR3 is TGTGCCAGCAGCTTGAGTCCAGGGCCTTATCAGTTCTTC.

The gene calls are TRBV27 and TRBJ2-7, with 8 nucleotides matching TRBD1. The junction had 5 bases not matched to a gene; V was cut back by 4 bases and J by 3 bases. The CDR3 totals 14 residues. CDR1 and CDR2 from the germline V gene are MNHEY and SMNVEV (reference sequence). CDR3 sequence: CASSSGQGYYEQYF. The CDR3 region has the DNA TGTGCCAGCAGTTCAGGACAGGGATACTACGAGCAGTACTTC.